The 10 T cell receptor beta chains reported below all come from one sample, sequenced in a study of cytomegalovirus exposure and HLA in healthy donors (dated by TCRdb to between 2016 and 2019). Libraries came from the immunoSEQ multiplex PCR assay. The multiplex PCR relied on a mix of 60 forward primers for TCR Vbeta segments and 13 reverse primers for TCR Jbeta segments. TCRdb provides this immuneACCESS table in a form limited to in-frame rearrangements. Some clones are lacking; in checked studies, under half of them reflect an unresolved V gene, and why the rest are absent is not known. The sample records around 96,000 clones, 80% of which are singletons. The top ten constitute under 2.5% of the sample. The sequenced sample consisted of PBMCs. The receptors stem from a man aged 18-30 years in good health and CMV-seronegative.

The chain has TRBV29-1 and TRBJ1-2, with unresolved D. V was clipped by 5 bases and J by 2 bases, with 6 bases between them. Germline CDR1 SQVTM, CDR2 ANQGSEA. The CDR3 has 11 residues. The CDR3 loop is CSVHRNYGYTF. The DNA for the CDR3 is TGCAGCGTTCACCGGAACTATGGCTACACCTTC.

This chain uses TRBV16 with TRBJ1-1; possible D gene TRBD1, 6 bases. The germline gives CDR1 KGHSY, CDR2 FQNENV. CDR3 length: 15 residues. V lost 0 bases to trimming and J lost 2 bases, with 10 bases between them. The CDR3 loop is CASSQSGTPNTEAFF. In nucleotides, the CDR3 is TGTGCCAGCAGCCAATCCGGGACACCCAACACTGAAGCTTTCTTT.

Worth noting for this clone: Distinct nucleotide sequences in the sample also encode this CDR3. CDR3 region: CASSGGRIYEQYF. The CDR3 DNA is TGTGCCAGCAGCGGGGGGCGGATCTACGAGCAGTACTTC. J is TRBJ2-7 and V is TRBV6-1; weak D call: TRBD2 (7 bases). From germline, CDR1 is MNHNS and CDR2 SASEGT. The CDR3 totals 13 residues. Trimming removed 6 bases from V and 3 bases from J, with 12 bases in between.

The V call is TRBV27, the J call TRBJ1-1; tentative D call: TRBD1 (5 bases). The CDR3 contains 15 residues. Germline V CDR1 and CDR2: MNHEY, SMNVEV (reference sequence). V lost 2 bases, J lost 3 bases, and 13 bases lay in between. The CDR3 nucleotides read TGTGCCAGCAGTTTAATTGGCAGGGCGGACACTGAAGCTTTCTTT. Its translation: CASSLIGRADTEAFF.

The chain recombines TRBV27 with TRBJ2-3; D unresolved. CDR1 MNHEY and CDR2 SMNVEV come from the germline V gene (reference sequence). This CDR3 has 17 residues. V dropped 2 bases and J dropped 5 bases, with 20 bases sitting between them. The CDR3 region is CASSLVGGLYNRDTQYF. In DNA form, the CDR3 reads TGTGCCAGCAGTTTAGTAGGTGGGCTCTACAACCGAGATACGCAGTATTTT.

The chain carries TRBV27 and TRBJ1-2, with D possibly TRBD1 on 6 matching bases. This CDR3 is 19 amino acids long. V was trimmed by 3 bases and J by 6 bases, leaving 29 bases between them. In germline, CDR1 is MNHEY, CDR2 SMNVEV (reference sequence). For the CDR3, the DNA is TGTGCCAGCAGTTTTTCGATACAGGGCCCTTATGTTCGAGGCGATGGCTACACCTTC. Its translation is CASSFSIQGPYVRGDGYTF.

CDR3 in DNA: TGCGCCAGCAGCTTGAACTCCGGGACAGGGGGTTCGCGGCAGTTCTTC. Protein: CASSLNSGTGGSRQFF. The chain combines TRBV5-1 with TRBJ2-1; TRBD1 matches at 11 bases. Germline assignment: CDR1 SGHRS and CDR2 YFSETQ. CDR3 length equals 16 residues. V was clipped by 1 base and J by 12 bases; unmatched bases: 12. Together with reference TRBV5-1 and TRBJ2-1, the CDR3 gives the full variable domain: KAGVTQTPRYLIKTRGQQVTLSCSPISGHRSVSWYQQTPGQGLQFLFEYFSETQRNKGNFPGRFSGRQFSNSRSEMNVSTLELGDSALYLCASSLNSGTGGSRQFFGPGTRLTVL.

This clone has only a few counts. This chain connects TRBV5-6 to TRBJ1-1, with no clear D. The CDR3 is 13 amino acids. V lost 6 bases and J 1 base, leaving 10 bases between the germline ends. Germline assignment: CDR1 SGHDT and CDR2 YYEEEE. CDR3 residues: CASTSEENTEAFF. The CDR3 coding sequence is TGTGCCAGCACCTCTGAGGAGAACACTGAAGCTTTCTTT. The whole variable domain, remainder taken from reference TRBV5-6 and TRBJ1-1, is DAGVTQSPTHLIKTRGQQVTLRCSPKSGHDTVSWYQQALGQGPQFIFQYYEEEERQRGNFPDRFSGHQFPNYSSELNVNALLLGDSALYLCASTSEENTEAFFGQGTRLTVV.

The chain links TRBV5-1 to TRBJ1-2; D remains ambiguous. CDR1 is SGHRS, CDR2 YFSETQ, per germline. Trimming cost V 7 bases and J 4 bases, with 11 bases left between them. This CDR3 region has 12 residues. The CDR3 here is CASSPRGYGYTF. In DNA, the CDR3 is TGCGCCAGCTCTCCCCGAGGCTATGGCTACACCTTC.

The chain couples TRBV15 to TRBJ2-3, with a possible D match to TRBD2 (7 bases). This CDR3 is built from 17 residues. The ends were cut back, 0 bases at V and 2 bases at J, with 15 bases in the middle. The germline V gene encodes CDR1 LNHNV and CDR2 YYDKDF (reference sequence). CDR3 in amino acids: CATSRELEGGYTDTQYF. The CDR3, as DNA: TGTGCCACCAGCAGAGAATTAGAGGGGGGGTACACAGATACGCAGTATTTT.